This TCR beta chain was profiled in a study of regulatory T cells in long-lasting Graves disease. Study-level results: More public clonotypes were shared by persistent patients (approximately 3,000) than by new patients (approximately 1,000). Persistent disease preferred TRBV28, TRBJ1-2 and TRBJ2-5.

As to time point: newly diagnosed GD, antithyroid drugs for less than 3 months. The authors made the TCR library using RNA they extracted from PBMCs. This clonotype was counted ten times or more. What it binds is not known. Arm-PCR of CDR3 regions and iRepertoire HTBI primers were the basis on which TCR beta libraries were built. TCRdb redid the calling of the multiplex PCR reads with MiXCR, one entry per CDR3 protein. The sample includes 250,000 to 400,000 distinct CDR3 sequences, approximately 20% of them seen just once. The junction had 3 bases not matched to a gene; V was cut back by 0 bases and J by 3 bases. The CDR3 sequence is 15 residues long. CDR1 is SGDLS and CDR2 is YYNGEE in the germline V gene.

This chain connects TRBV9 to TRBJ2-1; 7 bases map to TRBD2. The sequence derives from a female donor with Graves disease. The sequences come from peripheral blood mononuclear cells (PBMCs), collected at new diagnosis, from a patient treated with antithyroid drugs. In nucleotides, the CDR3 is TGTGCCAGCAGCGTAGGGGAGGGGCGCTACAATGAGCAGTTCTTC. Residues: CASSVGEGRYNEQFF. The full variable domain, completed using reference TRBV9 and TRBJ2-1, is DSGVTQTPKHLITATGQRVTLRCSPRSGDLSVYWYQQSLDQGLQFLIQYYNGEERAKGNILERFSAQQFPDLHSELNLSSLELGDSALYFCASSVGEGRYNEQFFGPGTRLTVL.